This is a list of T cell receptor beta chains from one sample in a study of T cells and copy number aberrations in small-cell lung cancer. Using immunoSEQ multiplex PCR, the repertoire was profiled, and TCRdb retains in-frame clones only, with some absent. The data show 8,500 to 10,000 clones, approximately 79% seen once. The sequenced sample consisted of normal tissue next to the tumor. All receptors derive from a man between 60 and 70 years old with small cell lung cancer. Both conserved end residues are part of each CDR3. The D gene is left open where the match is weak. Size tells how often a clone was seen (once, few, many) or the class of an expanded clone, and some rows leave it out.

V: TRBV30
size: once
J: TRBJ2-7
D: NA
CDR3: CAWSVGGPTYEQYF
DNA: TGTGCCTGGAGTGTAGGGGGGCCTACCTACGAGCAGTACTTC

V: TRBV6-6
size: NA
J: TRBJ1-1
D: NA
CDR3: CASSRQVNTEAFF
DNA: TGTGCCAGTTCGCGTCAGGTGAACACTGAAGCTTTCTTT

V: TRBV6-1
size: NA
J: TRBJ2-2
D: NA
CDR3: CASSEGGVGELFF
DNA: TGTGCCAGCAGTGAAGGGGGAGTCGGGGAGCTGTTTTTT

V: TRBV29-1
size: once
J: TRBJ2-5
D: NA
CDR3: CSVGLTGWRAQETQYF
DNA: TGCAGCGTTGGGCTCACAGGGTGGAGAGCACAAGAGACCCAGTACTTC

V: TRBV9
size: large
J: TRBJ2-6
D: NA
CDR3: CASSVTLGANVLTF
DNA: TGTGCCAGCAGCGTAACCTTGGGGGCCAACGTCCTGACTTTC

V: TRBV15
size: NA
J: TRBJ2-1
D: NA
CDR3: CATSTGTASYNEQFF
DNA: TGTGCCACCAGCACCGGAACAGCTTCCTACAATGAGCAGTTCTTC

V: TRBV27
size: few
J: TRBJ1-2
D: TRBD1
CDR3: CASSLKQGGNYGYTF
DNA: TGTGCCAGCAGTTTAAAACAGGGGGGTAACTATGGCTACACCTTC

V: TRBV5-4
size: NA
J: TRBJ1-2
D: TRBD1
CDR3: CASSPRDRVNYGYTF
DNA: TGTGCCAGCAGCCCCCGGGACAGGGTTAACTATGGCTACACCTTC

V: TRBV6-5
size: NA
J: TRBJ1-6
D: NA
CDR3: CASSYGANSPLHF
DNA: TGTGCCAGCAGTTACGGAGCGAATTCACCCCTCCACTTT

V: TRBV30
size: once
J: TRBJ2-5
D: NA
CDR3: CAGRVFETQYF
DNA: TGTGCCGGCAGGGTTTTTGAGACTCAGTACTTC

V: TRBV6-5
size: NA
J: TRBJ2-7
D: NA
CDR3: CASKKTQGPYEQYF
DNA: TGTGCCAGCAAAAAGACTCAGGGACCCTACGAGCAGTACTTC

V: TRBV19
size: NA
J: TRBJ1-5
D: NA
CDR3: CASSPDRNQPQHF
DNA: TGTGCCAGTAGTCCCGACAGAAATCAGCCCCAGCATTTT

V: TRBV6-5
size: once
J: TRBJ2-1
D: TRBD2
CDR3: CASRASGSSYNEQFF
DNA: TGTGCCAGCAGGGCTAGCGGGAGTTCCTACAATGAGCAGTTCTTC

V: TRBV27
size: NA
J: TRBJ2-5
D: NA
CDR3: CASSLSAGTETQYF
DNA: TGTGCCAGCAGTTTATCAGCAGGGACGGAGACCCAGTACTTC

V: TRBV19
size: NA
J: TRBJ2-7
D: TRBD1
CDR3: CASSGTGRSYEQYF
DNA: TGTGCCAGCTCCGGGACAGGGCGCTCCTACGAGCAGTACTTC

V: TRBV6-5
size: NA
J: TRBJ2-3
D: TRBD2
CDR3: CASSYSERGDTQYF
DNA: TGTGCCAGCAGTTACTCGGAGCGGGGAGATACGCAGTATTTT

V: TRBV2
size: NA
J: TRBJ1-4
D: NA
CDR3: CATEGTGKIGKLFF
DNA: TGTGCCACCGAGGGCACTGGTAAAATCGGAAAACTGTTTTTT

V: TRBV5-8
size: NA
J: TRBJ2-1
D: TRBD2
CDR3: CASSLGLAARNEQFF
DNA: TGTGCCAGCAGCTTGGGGCTAGCGGCCAGAAATGAGCAGTTCTTC

V: TRBV28
size: NA
J: TRBJ2-3
D: NA
CDR3: CASSLTGADTQYF
DNA: TGTGCCAGCAGTTTAACCGGGGCAGATACGCAGTATTTT

V: TRBV7-9
size: NA
J: TRBJ2-7
D: NA
CDR3: CASGHFEGYEQYF
DNA: TGTGCCAGCGGGCACTTTGAGGGGTACGAGCAGTACTTC

V: TRBV11-2
size: NA
J: TRBJ2-5
D: NA
CDR3: CASIGTYQETQYF
DNA: TGTGCCAGCATCGGGACTTACCAAGAGACCCAGTACTTC

V: TRBV9
size: NA
J: TRBJ1-4
D: NA
CDR3: CASSVGSSPGEKLFF
DNA: TGTGCCAGCAGCGTAGGTTCGAGTCCGGGGGAAAAACTGTTTTTT

V: TRBV6-5
size: NA
J: TRBJ2-3
D: TRBD2
CDR3: CASSWEGAADTQYF
DNA: TGTGCCAGCAGTTGGGAGGGAGCGGCAGATACGCAGTATTTT

V: TRBV4-1
size: once
J: TRBJ2-7
D: NA
CDR3: CASSLTYTGSYEQYF
DNA: TGCGCCAGCAGCCTAACCTATACAGGGTCCTACGAGCAGTACTTC

V: TRBV6-1
size: NA
J: TRBJ1-3
D: NA
CDR3: CASSEAPFGGNLRNTIYF
DNA: TGTGCCAGCAGTGAAGCGCCTTTCGGCGGAAATTTAAGAAACACCATATATTTT

V: TRBV5-5
size: NA
J: TRBJ1-4
D: TRBD1
CDR3: CASSSGQGTNEKLFF
DNA: TGTGCCAGCAGTTCCGGACAGGGAACTAATGAAAAACTGTTTTTT

V: TRBV28
size: once
J: TRBJ2-1
D: TRBD2
CDR3: CASSRLAEGNEQFF
DNA: TGTGCCAGCAGCCGACTAGCTGAGGGCAATGAGCAGTTCTTC

V: TRBV6-1
size: NA
J: TRBJ1-2
D: NA
CDR3: CASSEVGTNYGYTF
DNA: TGTGCCAGCAGTGAAGTTGGGACCAACTATGGCTACACCTTC

V: TRBV29-1
size: NA
J: TRBJ2-1
D: NA
CDR3: CSVFQGSHNEQFF
DNA: TGCAGCGTTTTCCAGGGTTCCCACAATGAGCAGTTCTTC

V: TRBV6-5
size: NA
J: TRBJ1-4
D: TRBD1
CDR3: CASSAGQAYEKLFF
DNA: TGTGCCAGCAGTGCGGGACAGGCCTATGAAAAACTGTTTTTT

V: TRBV25-1
size: NA
J: TRBJ2-2
D: NA
CDR3: CASSDLTGELFF
DNA: TGTGCCAGCAGTGACCTCACCGGGGAGCTGTTTTTT

V: TRBV29-1
size: NA
J: TRBJ1-1
D: NA
CDR3: CSAKNTEAFF
DNA: TGCAGCGCCAAGAACACTGAAGCTTTCTTT

V: TRBV19
size: NA
J: TRBJ1-2
D: TRBD1
CDR3: CASRPWTGPYGYTF
DNA: TGTGCCAGTAGACCCTGGACAGGACCATATGGCTACACCTTC

V: TRBV5-1
size: medium-sized
J: TRBJ1-4
D: TRBD1
CDR3: CASSPRDRGSDEKLFF
DNA: TGCGCCAGCAGCCCCCGGGACAGGGGATCCGATGAAAAACTGTTTTTT

V: TRBV28
size: NA
J: TRBJ1-1
D: TRBD1
CDR3: CASILNRGLRAFF
DNA: TGTGCCAGCATCCTCAACAGGGGGCTTCGGGCTTTCTTT

V: TRBV29-1
size: NA
J: TRBJ2-2
D: NA
CDR3: CSVEDLVEGRHGELFF
DNA: TGCAGCGTTGAAGATCTTGTGGAGGGTAGGCACGGGGAGCTGTTTTTT

V: TRBV30
size: NA
J: TRBJ2-3
D: NA
CDR3: CAYQGLLSTDTQYF
DNA: TGTGCCTACCAGGGACTCCTTAGCACAGATACGCAGTATTTT

V: TRBV28
size: once
J: TRBJ2-7
D: NA
CDR3: CASSLFYDYEQYF
DNA: TGTGCCAGCAGTTTATTCTACGACTACGAGCAGTACTTC

V: TRBV7-3
size: few
J: TRBJ2-1
D: NA
CDR3: CALSAPNEQFF
DNA: TGTGCCCTCTCGGCCCCCAATGAGCAGTTCTTC

V: TRBV14
size: NA
J: TRBJ2-5
D: TRBD1
CDR3: CASSQYGTGAQETQYF
DNA: TGTGCCAGCAGCCAGTACGGGACAGGGGCCCAAGAGACCCAGTACTTC

V: TRBV27
size: NA
J: TRBJ2-1
D: NA
CDR3: CASSKDYSSYNEQFF
DNA: TGTGCCAGCAGCAAGGACTATTCCTCCTACAATGAGCAGTTCTTC

V: TRBV9
size: once
J: TRBJ2-1
D: TRBD2
CDR3: CASSVAAGGGYNEQFF
DNA: TGTGCCAGCAGCGTAGCCGCGGGAGGGGGGTACAATGAGCAGTTCTTC

V: TRBV5-1
size: once
J: TRBJ2-1
D: TRBD2
CDR3: CASSSSGTSYNEQFF
DNA: TGCGCCAGCAGTTCCAGCGGGACGTCCTACAATGAGCAGTTCTTC

V: TRBV4-2
size: NA
J: TRBJ2-7
D: TRBD2
CDR3: CASSQDASGRYEQYF
DNA: TGTGCCAGCAGCCAAGATGCTAGCGGGAGGTACGAGCAGTACTTC

V: TRBV5-4
size: NA
J: TRBJ2-4
D: TRBD2
CDR3: CASSTAREGMGKNIQYF
DNA: TGTGCCAGCAGCACAGCCCGGGAGGGGATGGGCAAAAACATTCAGTACTTC

V: TRBV11-2
size: once
J: TRBJ2-5
D: NA
CDR3: CASSLDAGRVETQYF
DNA: TGTGCCAGCAGCTTAGACGCCGGACGGGTGGAGACCCAGTACTTC

V: TRBV7-9
size: once
J: TRBJ2-7
D: TRBD1
CDR3: CASSPVDRVNEQYF
DNA: TGTGCCAGCAGCCCCGTGGACAGGGTGAACGAGCAGTACTTC

V: TRBV4-1
size: NA
J: TRBJ1-4
D: TRBD1
CDR3: CASSQEGGQGQTNEKLFF
DNA: TGCGCCAGCAGCCAAGAGGGGGGACAGGGCCAAACTAATGAAAAACTGTTTTTT

V: TRBV7-8
size: NA
J: TRBJ2-3
D: NA
CDR3: CASSFSAFPDTQYF
DNA: TGTGCCAGCAGCTTTTCAGCGTTCCCAGATACGCAGTATTTT